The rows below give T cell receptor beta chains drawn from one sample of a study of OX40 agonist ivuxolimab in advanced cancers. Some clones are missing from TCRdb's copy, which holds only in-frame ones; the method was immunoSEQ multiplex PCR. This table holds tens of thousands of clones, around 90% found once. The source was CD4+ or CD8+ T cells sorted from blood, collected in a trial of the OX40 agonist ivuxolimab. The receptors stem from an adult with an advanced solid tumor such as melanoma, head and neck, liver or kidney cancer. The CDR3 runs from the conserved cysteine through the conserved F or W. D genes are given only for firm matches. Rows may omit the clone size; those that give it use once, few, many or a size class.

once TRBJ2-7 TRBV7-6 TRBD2 TGTGCCAGCAGCGTAACTAGCGGGGGGGCCTACGAGCAGTACTTC CASSVTSGGAYEQYF
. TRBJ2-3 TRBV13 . TGTGCCAGCAGCCAAGCACGGTTCACAGATACGCAGTATTTT CASSQARFTDTQYF
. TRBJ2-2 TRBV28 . TGTGCCAGCAGCCTCCTGGGCGGGAAAAGGGAGCTGTTTTTT CASSLLGGKRELFF
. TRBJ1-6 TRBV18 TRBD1 TGTGCCAGCTCACCTACAGGGGACCCCACCCGACCCCTCCACTTT CASSPTGDPTRPLHF
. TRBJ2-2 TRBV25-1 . TGTGCCAGCAGTGGGGGAAAAGGGGCGAACACCGGGGAGCTGTTTTTT CASSGGKGANTGELFF
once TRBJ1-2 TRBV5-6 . TGTGCCAGCAGCTTGGCCTGGGGAGACCCGAACTATGGCTACACCTTC CASSLAWGDPNYGYTF
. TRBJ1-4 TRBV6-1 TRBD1 TGTGCCAGCAGTGAAGCTATGTCGACAGGGGGCTATGAAAAACTGTTTTTT CASSEAMSTGGYEKLFF
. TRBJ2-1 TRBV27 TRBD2 TGTGCCAGCGGGAGGGCCGGTTTCAATGAGCAGTTCTTC CASGRAGFNEQFF
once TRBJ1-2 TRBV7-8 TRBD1 TGTGCCAGCAGCCCAAGGGACAGGCCGGGGGGCTACACCTTC CASSPRDRPGGYTF
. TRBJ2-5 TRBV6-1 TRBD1 TGTGCCAGCAGTGAAAGGTACAGGGGGCGAGAGACCCAGTACTTC CASSERYRGRETQYF
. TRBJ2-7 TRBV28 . TGTGCCAGCAGTTTAGCGGGCTACGAGCAGTACTTC CASSLAGYEQYF
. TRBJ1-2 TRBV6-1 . TGTGCCAGCAGAGGGGGGGGGTCCTATGGCTACACCTTC CASRGGGSYGYTF
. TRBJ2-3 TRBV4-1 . TGCGCCAGCAGCCCCCGACAGGTTCCAGATACGCAGTATTTT CASSPRQVPDTQYF
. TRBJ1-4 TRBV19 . TGTGCCAGTAGTATAGGGGGAGGTCTTAATGAAAAACTGTTTTTT CASSIGGGLNEKLFF
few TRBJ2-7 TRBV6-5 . TGTGCCAGCGAAGACAATTACGAGCAGTACTTC CASEDNYEQYF
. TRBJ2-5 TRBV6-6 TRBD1 TGTGCCAGCAGTTACAGGAGACAGGGGGAGACCCAGTACTTC CASSYRRQGETQYF
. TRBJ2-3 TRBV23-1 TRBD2 TGCGCCAGCAGTCAAATTTCCCGCAGCGGGAGCTACACAGATACGCAGTATTTT CASSQISRSGSYTDTQYF
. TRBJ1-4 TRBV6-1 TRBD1 TGTGCCAGTATCAGGGGGCTTGGGGAAAAACTGTTTTTT CASIRGLGEKLFF
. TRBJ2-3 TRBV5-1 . TGCGCCAGCAGCTTGCTCGGGGGAGGTCCAGATACGCAGTATTTT CASSLLGGGPDTQYF
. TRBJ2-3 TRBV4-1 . TGCGCCAGCAGCCTAACACCTGACAGCCAAACAGATACGCAGTATTTT CASSLTPDSQTDTQYF
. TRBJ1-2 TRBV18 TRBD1 TGTGCCAGCTCACCTGGGACAGGGGTTGGTTATGGCTACACCTTC CASSPGTGVGYGYTF
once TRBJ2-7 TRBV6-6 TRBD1 TGTGCCAGCAGTTACTCGGACAGGGGAACCTACGAGCAGTACTTC CASSYSDRGTYEQYF
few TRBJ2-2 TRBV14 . TGTGCCAGCAGCCCCTACAGGTCCGGGGAGCTGTTTTTT CASSPYRSGELFF
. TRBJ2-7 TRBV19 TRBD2 TGTGCCAGTAGTTCTCGGACTAGCGGGAGTTTTGACGAGCAGTACTTC CASSSRTSGSFDEQYF
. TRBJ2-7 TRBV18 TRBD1 TGTGCCAGCTCACCAGAGGGACAGGGTACCTACGAGCAGTACTTC CASSPEGQGTYEQYF
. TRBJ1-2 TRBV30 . TGTGCCTGGAGTACCGGGACGGCCTTTTATGGCTACACCTTC CAWSTGTAFYGYTF
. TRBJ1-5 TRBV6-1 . TGTGCCAGCAGTGAAGGGGGGGTCGGCAGGCCCTATAGCAATCAGCCCCAGCATTTT CASSEGGVGRPYSNQPQHF
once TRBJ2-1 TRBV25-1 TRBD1 TGTGCCAGCAAGGGACAGCACAATGAGCAGTTCTTC CASKGQHNEQFF
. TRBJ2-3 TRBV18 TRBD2 TGTGCCAGCTCTTTAGCGGGGACAGATACGCAGTATTTT CASSLAGTDTQYF
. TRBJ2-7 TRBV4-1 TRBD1 TGCGCCAGCAGCCGAGTAGCCGGGACAGGGGCTAACGAGCAGTACTTC CASSRVAGTGANEQYF
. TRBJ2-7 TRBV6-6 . TGTGCCAGCAGCTTTAGTCAGGAAACCTACGAGCAGTACTTC CASSFSQETYEQYF
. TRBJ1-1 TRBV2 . TGTGCCAGCACCGGTCTCAAGGGATCGGGCACTGAAGCTTTCTTT CASTGLKGSGTEAFF
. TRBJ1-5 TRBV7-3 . TGTGCCAGCAGCCCGTACTACCTCAGCCAGCCCCAGCATTTT CASSPYYLSQPQHF
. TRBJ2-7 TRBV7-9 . TGTGCCAGCAGCTTGCAGCGGGTCTCCTACGAGCAGTACTTC CASSLQRVSYEQYF
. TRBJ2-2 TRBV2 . TGTGCCAGCACCGAGCAGGGGTCCGGGGAGCTGTTTTTT CASTEQGSGELFF
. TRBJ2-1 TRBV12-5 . TGTGCTAGTGGTTTCTGGGAGAATGAGCAGTTCTTC CASGFWENEQFF
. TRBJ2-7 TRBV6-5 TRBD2 TGTGCCAGCAGGACTAGCGGAACCTACGAGCAGTACTTC CASRTSGTYEQYF
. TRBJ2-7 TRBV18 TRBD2 TGTGCCAGCTCACGTAGCGGGAGGGGGGCCGAGCAGTACTTC CASSRSGRGAEQYF
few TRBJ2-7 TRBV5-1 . TGCGCCAGCAGTTTGCCGGGGCCCTACGAGCAGTACTTC CASSLPGPYEQYF
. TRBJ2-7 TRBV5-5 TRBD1 TGTGCCAGCAGCTTACGACAGGGATGGTACGAGCAGTACTTC CASSLRQGWYEQYF
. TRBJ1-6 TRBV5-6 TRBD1 TGTGCCAGCAGCTTAATCCGGGACAGGGTAAATTCACCCCTCCACTTT CASSLIRDRVNSPLHF
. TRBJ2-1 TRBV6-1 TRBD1 TGTGCCAGCAGCTCGGGACAGGGAGTGAATGAGCAGTTCTTC CASSSGQGVNEQFF